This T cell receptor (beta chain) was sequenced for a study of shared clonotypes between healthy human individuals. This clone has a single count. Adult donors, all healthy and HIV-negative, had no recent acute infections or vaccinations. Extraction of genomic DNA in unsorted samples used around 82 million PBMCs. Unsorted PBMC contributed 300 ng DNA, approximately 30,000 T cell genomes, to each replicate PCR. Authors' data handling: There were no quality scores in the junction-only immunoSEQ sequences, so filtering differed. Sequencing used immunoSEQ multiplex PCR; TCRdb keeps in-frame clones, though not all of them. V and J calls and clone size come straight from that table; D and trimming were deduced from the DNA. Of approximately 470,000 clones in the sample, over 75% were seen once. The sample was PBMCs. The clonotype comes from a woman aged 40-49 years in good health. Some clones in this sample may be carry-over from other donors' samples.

The CDR3 region has the DNA TGTGCCAGCAGTCCCTTCCCCGGGGGGTCCCAGTACTTC. Translated: CASSPFPGGSQYF. The chain joins TRBV27 to TRBJ2-5; TRBD2 aligns across 7 bases. V was pared by 5 bases and J by 9 bases, with 9 bases of the junction left unmatched. The CDR3 is made up of 13 amino acids. Germline values: CDR1 MNHEY, CDR2 SMNVEV (reference sequence).